This TCR beta chain was obtained from a study of blood T cell repertoires in COVID-19. TCRdb's table, derived via immunoSEQ multiplex PCR, lists solely in-frame clones and lacks some. The sample carries 150,000 to 180,000 clones, roughly 78% recorded once. Germline CDR1 reads MNHEY; CDR2 reads SMNVEV (reference sequence). V lost 5 bases and J lost 3, with 4 bases in between. The CDR3 is 12 amino acids. The clonotype was recovered from a man older than 75 with acute or convalescent COVID-19. The chain recombines TRBV27 with TRBJ2-2; D not certain. The sequenced material came from peripheral blood. CDR3 sequence: CASSTHTGELFF. The CDR3 bases are TGTGCCAGCAGTACTCACACCGGGGAGCTGTTTTTT.